This T cell receptor beta chain was sequenced for a study of T cell responses to AZD1222 COVID-19 vaccine. Here immunoSEQ multiplex PCR was the method, and the copy in TCRdb shows in-frame clones only, minus some. This table has roughly 45,000 clones, approximately 80% appearing once. General observations from the study: The peak T cell response came first, and repertoires were sampled only after it. The donor cohort was predominantly white British with a female majority, and clonal diversity may have been underestimated.

The CDR3 runs 14 residues. V was clipped by 0 bases and J by 4 bases, with 7 bases between them. In germline, CDR1 is SGHRS, CDR2 YFSETQ. For this clone: The antigen is undetermined.

Analysis merged second doses at about 4 or about 12 weeks. This chain connects TRBV5-1 to TRBJ2-2; a possible D gene is TRBD1 (6 bases). The sequence came from an adult who received the AZD1222 COVID-19 vaccine. Sequencing was performed on peripheral blood, taken 28 days after the second AZD1222 dose. The CDR3 nucleotides are TGCGCCAGCAGCTTGGCCAGGGGCACCGGGGAGCTGTTTTTT. Translating it yields CASSLARGTGELFF.